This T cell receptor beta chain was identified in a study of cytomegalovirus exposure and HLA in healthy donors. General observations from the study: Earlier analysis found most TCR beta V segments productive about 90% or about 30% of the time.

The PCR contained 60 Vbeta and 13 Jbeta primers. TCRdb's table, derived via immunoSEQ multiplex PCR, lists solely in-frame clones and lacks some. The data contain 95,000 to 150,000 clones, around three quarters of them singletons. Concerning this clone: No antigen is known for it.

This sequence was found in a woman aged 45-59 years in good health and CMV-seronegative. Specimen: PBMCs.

CDR3 sequence: CSVSSSGTGELFF. As DNA, the CDR3 is TGCAGCGTTTCATCCTCCGGCACCGGGGAGCTGTTTTTT. V is TRBV29-1 and J is TRBJ2-2; D is uncertain. V lost 5 bases, J lost 4 bases, and 11 bases lay in between. In germline, CDR1 is SQVTM, CDR2 ANQGSEA. The CDR3 loop spans 13 amino acids.